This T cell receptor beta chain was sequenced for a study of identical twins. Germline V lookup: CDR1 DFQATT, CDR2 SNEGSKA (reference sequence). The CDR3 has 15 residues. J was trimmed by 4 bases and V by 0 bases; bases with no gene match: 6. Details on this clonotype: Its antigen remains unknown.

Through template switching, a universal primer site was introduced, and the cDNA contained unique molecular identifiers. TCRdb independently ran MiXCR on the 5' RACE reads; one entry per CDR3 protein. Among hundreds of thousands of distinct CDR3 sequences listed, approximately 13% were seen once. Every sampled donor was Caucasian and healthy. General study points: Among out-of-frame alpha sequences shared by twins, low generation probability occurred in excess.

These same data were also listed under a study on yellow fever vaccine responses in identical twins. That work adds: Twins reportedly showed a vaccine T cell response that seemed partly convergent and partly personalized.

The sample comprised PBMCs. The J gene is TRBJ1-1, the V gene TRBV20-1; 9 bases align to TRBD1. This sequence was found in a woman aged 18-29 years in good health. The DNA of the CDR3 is TGCAGTGCTAGAGATCACAGGACAGGGGTCACTGAAGCTTTCTTT. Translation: CSARDHRTGVTEAFF.